The 20 T cell receptor beta chains reported below all come from one sample, sequenced in a study of T cells in Graves' hyperthyroidism and ophthalmopathy. Using RNA transcripts as the source, TCR beta CDR3 regions were amplified. Using the HTBI primer set, a first-round RT-PCR was run on the TCR CDR3. TCRdb re-derived calls from the multiplex PCR reads in MiXCR, one entry per CDR3 protein. The sample yields roughly 500,000 distinct CDR3 sequences, 40% to 55% seen once. Sequenced: peripheral blood or thyroid tissue (not recorded which). The receptors derive from an adult woman with Graves' disease, either hyperthyroidism or ophthalmopathy (not recorded which).

The genes are TRBV20-1 and TRBJ2-7, with a tentative D call TRBD2 (6 bases). The germline CDR1 and CDR2 sequences are DFQATT and SNEGSKA (reference sequence). The CDR3 has 15 residues. CDR3 amino acids: CSVEDLGGQTYEQYF. The CDR3 coding sequence is TGCAGCGTTGAAGATCTGGGAGGTCAGACCTACGAGCAGTACTTC.

This chain connects TRBV29-1 to TRBJ1-2, with 8 bases that match TRBD1. The CDR3 runs 13 residues. The V gene end was trimmed by 5 bases and the J gene end by 6 bases; junction bases not matched to a gene: 8. CDR1 is SQVTM, CDR2 ANQGSEA, per germline. The CDR3 sequence is CSVSGGTGHGYTF. The CDR3 DNA is TGCAGCGTTAGTGGCGGGACAGGTCATGGCTACACCTTC.

The chain joins TRBV7-9 to TRBJ1-4; D remains unclear. Germline-derived CDR1 and CDR2 are SEHNR and FQNEAQ (reference sequence). The CDR3 sequence is 12 residues long. V shed 1 base and J shed 7 bases, with 4 bases lying between them. CDR3 sequence reads: CASSLVAEKLFF. CDR3 nucleotide sequence: TGTGCCAGCAGCTTAGTGGCTGAAAAACTGTTTTTT.

Turning to this clonotype: A read error is likely, as this CDR3 ends without the conserved phenylalanine or tryptophan. Because the CDR3's place on the DNA is in doubt, the DNA is left out and the CDR3 is given as listed by TCRdb. The chain employs TRBV7-2 and TRBJ1-1. Ends included, the CDR3 has 11 residues. Germline-derived CDR1 and CDR2 are SGHTA and FQGNSA. This chain's CDR3 is CASSFWGGLAP.

This chain connects TRBV5-6 to TRBJ2-2, with TRBD2 identical over 8 bases. The CDR3 sequence is 16 residues long. The V and J ends lost 4 bases and 4 bases, in that order; junction bases with no gene match: 9. CDR1 is SGHDT, CDR2 YYEEEE, per germline. The CDR3 coding sequence is TGTGCCAGCAGCCTGTCCCCGGGGGGGGGCACCGGGGAGCTGTTTTTT. This codes for CASSLSPGGGTGELFF.

The table lists this clonotype with a count of one. This may come from a read error, since a much larger clone is one base off. This chain joins TRBV12-3 or TRBV12-4 and TRBJ2-2; D not certain. This CDR3 comprises 12 residues. The CDR3 DNA reads as TGTGCCGGCAGTTTTGCGGCCGGGGAGCTGTTTTTT. This translates into CAGSFAAGELFF.

This clonotype was recorded a few times. The chain joins TRBV20-1 to TRBJ1-6; D possibly corresponds to TRBD1 (5 bases). Germline V lookup: CDR1 DFQATT, CDR2 SNEGSKA (reference sequence). V was shortened by 6 bases and J by 5 bases, with 14 bases between the two germline ends. The CDR3 has 14 amino acids. For the CDR3, the DNA is TGCAGTGCCCGTAAGGGGACGGATAATTCACCCCTCCACTTT. Its translation is CSARKGTDNSPLHF.

V gene TRBV10-3 combines with J gene TRBJ1-2; 8 bases line up with TRBD1. With V trimmed by 7 bases and J by 4 bases, 8 bases remained unmatched. The length of the CDR3 is 14 residues. Germline V CDR1 and CDR2: ENHRY, SYGVKD. CDR3 protein: CAINSGTGPYGYTF. As DNA, the CDR3 is TGTGCCATCAACTCCGGGACAGGCCCCTATGGCTACACCTTC.

The CDR3 loop is CASSWGTVYEQYF. Written as DNA, the CDR3 is TGCGCCAGCAGCTGGGGGACAGTGTACGAGCAGTACTTC. The gene calls are TRBV5-1 and TRBJ2-7; TRBD1 matches 7 bases. Germline values: CDR1 SGHRS, CDR2 YFSETQ. Germline trimming cut 3 bases from V and 4 bases from J; bases unmatched to any gene: 4. CDR3 size: 13 residues. Complete variable domain (other parts from reference TRBV5-1 and TRBJ2-7): KAGVTQTPRYLIKTRGQQVTLSCSPISGHRSVSWYQQTPGQGLQFLFEYFSETQRNKGNFPGRFSGRQFSNSRSEMNVSTLELGDSALYLCASSWGTVYEQYFGPGTRLTVT.

This clonotype was observed once. V is TRBV5-1 and J is TRBJ1-1, with D uncertain. Germline-derived CDR1 and CDR2 are SGHRS and YFSETQ. CDR3 size: 14 residues. Trimming took off 0 bases at V and 0 bases at J, with 6 bases between the two ends. CDR3 nucleotides: TGCGCCAGCAGCTTGGCCGATATGAACACTGAAGCTTTCTTT. It encodes CASSLADMNTEAFF.

This clonotype appeared many times. This chain uses TRBV11-2 with TRBJ2-7; D is undetermined. Germline-derived CDR1 and CDR2 are SGHAT and FQNNGV. Trimming took off 0 bases at V and 5 bases at J, with 11 bases between the two ends. The CDR3 spans 14 residues. DNA for the CDR3: TGTGCCAGCAGCTTAGATCGTTTTATGAACGAGCAGTACTTC. It translates to CASSLDRFMNEQYF.

This clonotype was seen at least ten times. The CDR3 loop is CASSLQPDSGNTIYF. DNA for the CDR3: TGCGCCAGCAGCTTGCAGCCCGACTCTGGAAACACCATATATTTT. V usage is TRBV5-1 and J usage is TRBJ1-3; no definite D call. CDR1 and CDR2 from the germline V gene are SGHRS and YFSETQ. V lost 1 base and J lost 0, with 8 bases in between. This CDR3 is built from 15 residues.

This clonotype was observed many times. This chain links TRBV19 with TRBJ1-1; unclear D gene. The V end was cut by 3 bases, the J end by 7 bases, with 6 bases between. The CDR3 consists of 11 residues. CDR1 is LNHDA, CDR2 SQIVND, per germline (reference sequence). The CDR3 sequence: CASSMVREAFF. The CDR3 nucleotides are TGTGCCAGTAGTATGGTACGTGAAGCTTTCTTT.

In this sample, this clonotype turned up many times. The chain carries TRBV11-2 and TRBJ2-7; 8 bases align to TRBD2. Germline trimming cut 1 base from V and 3 bases from J; bases unmatched to any gene: 8. CDR1 and CDR2 from the germline V gene are SGHAT and FQNNGV. The CDR3 runs 16 residues. CDR3 sequence: CASSLAGGVSIYEQYF. CDR3 in DNA: TGTGCCAGCAGCTTAGCGGGGGGGGTATCTATCTACGAGCAGTACTTC. The full variable domain, completed using reference TRBV11-2 and TRBJ2-7, is EAGVAQSPRYKIIEKRQSVAFWCNPISGHATLYWYQQILGQGPKLLIQFQNNGVVDDSQLPKDRFSAERLKGVDSTLKIQPAKLEDSAVYLCASSLAGGVSIYEQYFGPGTRLTVT.

This rearrangement joins TRBV29-1 to TRBJ1-2; possible D gene TRBD1, 6 bases. This CDR3 is built from 14 residues. From germline, CDR1 is SQVTM and CDR2 ANQGSEA. The V end was cut by 5 bases, the J end by 3 bases, with 16 bases between. In nucleotides, the CDR3 is TGCAGCGTTAGAGGTTCCGGACAGTACTATGGCTACACCTTC. It codes for CSVRGSGQYYGYTF.

The V and J genes are TRBV12-3 or TRBV12-4 and TRBJ2-7, with TRBD1 matching over 9 bases. V lost 5 bases, J lost 7 bases, and 9 bases stayed unmatched. The CDR3 has 14 amino acids. The DNA of the CDR3 is TGTGCCAGCAGTCCCCAACCCGGGACAGGGGAGCAGTACTTC. Its protein product is CASSPQPGTGEQYF.

This clonotype was picked up many times. V and J are TRBV20-1 and TRBJ1-1, with D unresolved. V was clipped by 5 bases and J by 1 base, with 5 bases between them. The CDR3 runs to 11 residues. Germline V gene data show CDR1 as DFQATT and CDR2 as SNEGSKA (reference sequence). The CDR3 sequence is CSAGSNTEAFF. CDR3 DNA sequence: TGCAGTGCTGGCTCGAACACTGAAGCTTTCTTT.

This clonotype turned up a few times. This chain links TRBV7-3 with TRBJ2-2; D remains unclear. The CDR3 covers 14 residues. In germline, CDR1 is SGHTA, CDR2 FQGTGA. Trimming cost V 7 bases and J 6 bases, with 15 bases left between them. CDR3 loop: CASIQGPGAGELFF. DNA for the CDR3: TGTGCCAGCATTCAAGGACCGGGCGCCGGGGAGCTGTTTTTT. Full variable domain (rest looked up from reference TRBV7-3 and TRBJ2-2): GAGVSQTPSNKVTEKGKYVELRCDPISGHTALYWYRQSLGQGPEFLIYFQGTGAADDSGLPNDRFFAVRPEGSVSTLKIQRTERGDSAVYLCASIQGPGAGELFFGEGSRLTVL.

This clonotype was observed once. CDR3 residues: CASSTGTGTTHGPSYEQYF. The CDR3 DNA follows: TGTGCCAGCAGCACCGGGACAGGTACCACCCATGGGCCATCCTACGAGCAGTACTTC. V and J are TRBV5-6 and TRBJ2-7, with 8 bases matching TRBD1. V lost 4 bases, J lost 1 base, and 19 bases stayed unmatched. CDR1 and CDR2 from the germline V gene are SGHDT and YYEEEE. This CDR3 is 19 amino acids long.

The chain employs TRBV24-1 and TRBJ1-3; no definite D call. V was pared by 5 bases and J by 2 bases, with 15 bases between. The CDR3 spans 16 residues. CDR1 and CDR2 (germline): KGHDR, SFDVKD. CDR3 sequence reads: CATSAQDRRPGNTIYF. In DNA form, the CDR3 reads TGTGCCACCAGTGCTCAAGACCGGAGGCCTGGAAACACCATATATTTT.